These 25 T cell receptor beta chains came from one sample sequenced in a study of T cell changes during pregnancy in multiple sclerosis. Some clones are missing from TCRdb's copy, which holds only in-frame ones; the method was immunoSEQ multiplex PCR. The sample has about 39,000 clones, approximately 92% seen once. The source was CD8+ T cells from peripheral blood mononuclear cells, collected before pregnancy. Every receptor here comes from a female donor with multiple sclerosis, enrolled in a pregnancy study.

V gene TRBV9 combines with J gene TRBJ1-1, with D possibly TRBD1 on 5 matching bases. Trimming took off 4 bases at V and 3 bases at J, with 16 bases between the two ends. This CDR3 has 15 residues. Germline V gene sequence: CDR1 SGDLS, CDR2 YYNGEE. CDR3 coding DNA: TGTGCCAGCAGCCTCCTCGCGACAGAGTACACTGAAGCTTTCTTT. It codes for CASSLLATEYTEAFF.

Only a few counts were recorded for this clone. The rearrangement uses TRBV16 and TRBJ1-3, with 7 bases lining up with TRBD1. Germline CDR1 KGHSY, CDR2 FQNENV. The CDR3 covers 16 residues. V trimming: 1 base; J trimming: 3 bases; junction bases outside the gene matches: 6. CDR3 sequence (DNA): TGTGCCAGCAGCCAATACGACAGGGAACTTGGAAACACCATATATTTT. Amino acids: CASSQYDRELGNTIYF. The full variable domain, completed using reference TRBV16 and TRBJ1-3, is GEEVAQTPKHLVRGEGQKAKLYCAPIKGHSYVFWYQQVLKNEFKFLISFQNENVFDETGMPKERFSAKCLPNSPCSLEIQATKLEDSAVYFCASSQYDRELGNTIYFGEGSWLTVV.

The CDR3 sequence is CASSSSRGNEQFF. The CDR3 DNA is TGTGCCAGCAGCTCATCGAGAGGGAATGAGCAGTTCTTC. The chain links TRBV7-3 to TRBJ2-1; D is perhaps TRBD2 (5 bases). Trimming removed 4 bases from V and 7 bases from J, with 11 bases in between. This CDR3 has 13 amino acids. Germline CDR1 reads SGHTA; CDR2 reads FQGTGA.

J is TRBJ2-3 and V is TRBV9; tentative D call: TRBD2 (6 bases). The germline V gene encodes CDR1 SGDLS and CDR2 YYNGEE. V lost 0 bases to trimming and J lost 0 bases, with 8 bases between them. There are 15 residues in the CDR3. The CDR3, as DNA: TGTGCCAGCAGCGTAGTAGCGGCGAGCACAGATACGCAGTATTTT. This sequence encodes CASSVVAASTDTQYF.

The chain recombines TRBV6-5 with TRBJ2-5; weak D call: TRBD1 (5 bases). CDR1 and CDR2 (germline): MNHEY, SVGAGI. Trimming took 2 bases from V and 2 from J, leaving 12 bases between them. The CDR3 has 15 residues. CDR3 DNA: TGTGCCAGCAGTTACCCAGCAGGGCCACAAGAGACCCAGTACTTC. Amino acid sequence: CASSYPAGPQETQYF.

V is TRBV28 and J is TRBJ1-5; D unclear. This CDR3 is 16 amino acids long. Looked up from germline, CDR1 is MDHEN and CDR2 is SYDVKM. Deletions cut 2 bases from V and 0 bases from J, with 11 bases between. Here the CDR3 DNA reads TGTGCCAGCAGTTTAAGGAGGACCGCTAGCAATCAGCCCCAGCATTTT. This encodes CASSLRRTASNQPQHF.

The chain joins TRBV27 to TRBJ1-5; D is ambiguous. Germline CDR1 is MNHEY and CDR2 is SMNVEV (reference sequence). The CDR3 extends over 13 amino acids. Trimming removed 5 bases from V and 5 bases from J, with 10 bases in between. DNA of the CDR3: TGTGCCAGCAGTCCGCCGAGGGATCAGCCCCAGCATTTT. Its translation is CASSPPRDQPQHF.

The rearrangement uses TRBV15 and TRBJ2-1; 8 positions match TRBD2. CDR3 size: 15 residues. CDR1 and CDR2 (germline): LNHNV, YYDKDF (reference sequence). Trimming at V came to 3 bases and at J to 4 bases, leaving 5 bases not matched to a gene. The CDR3 DNA reads as TGTGCCACCAGCAGTAGACTAGCGCAGTACAATGAGCAGTTCTTC. This encodes CATSSRLAQYNEQFF. Combining the CDR3 with reference TRBV15 and TRBJ2-1 gives the whole variable domain DAMVIQNPRYQVTQFGKPVTLSCSQTLNHNVMYWYQQKSSQAPKLLFHYYDKDFNNEADTPDNFQSRRPNTSFCFLDIRSPGLGDTAMYLCATSSRLAQYNEQFFGPGTRLTVL.

The chain combines TRBV7-8 with TRBJ2-7; TRBD1 aligns across 7 bases. In germline, CDR1 is SGHVS, CDR2 FQNEAQ. CDR3 size: 14 residues. The V and J ends lost 7 bases and 4 bases, in that order; junction bases with no gene match: 10. CDR3: CASTEGQTIYEQYF. CDR3 bases: TGTGCCAGCACCGAGGGACAGACCATTTACGAGCAGTACTTC.

This clone has just one count. The chain uses TRBV7-9 and TRBJ2-7, with 8 bases that match TRBD2. V lost 1 base and J lost 7; bases outside the gene matches: 9. The germline V gene has CDR1 SEHNR and CDR2 FQNEAQ (reference sequence). This CDR3 is 15 amino acids long. The CDR3 sequence is CASSLGGRLSGEQYF. The CDR3 DNA reads as TGTGCCAGCAGCTTAGGCGGGAGGCTTTCAGGAGAGCAGTACTTC.

CDR3 DNA sequence: TGTGCCAGTAGTATCGGCTACAGGGGCTTGAACACTGAAGCTTTCTTT. This encodes CASSIGYRGLNTEAFF. The V call is TRBV19, the J call TRBJ1-1; 7 bases are shared with TRBD1. This CDR3 spans 16 amino acids. Germline lookup yields CDR1 LNHDA and CDR2 SQIVND (reference sequence). Losses at the gene ends were 3 bases for V and 0 bases for J; bases not matched to a gene: 7.

The chain has TRBV6-1 and TRBJ2-3, with D possibly matching TRBD2 (6 bases). Germline lookup yields CDR1 MNHNS and CDR2 SASEGT. The CDR3 loop spans 14 amino acids. Deletions cut 4 bases from V and 3 bases from J, with 11 bases between. In nucleotides, the CDR3 is TGTGCCAGCAGTGCTGGCGGGGATACAGATACGCAGTATTTT. It translates to CASSAGGDTDTQYF.

This clone was seen at least ten times. The chain joins TRBV5-6 to TRBJ2-1; no reliable D call. Trimming removed 3 bases at V and 8 bases at J, with 12 bases between. The CDR3 consists of 13 residues. Germline-derived CDR1 and CDR2 are SGHDT and YYEEEE. The CDR3 coding sequence is TGTGCCAGCAGCTATGCTCTACGGGATGAGCAGTTCTTC. Translation: CASSYALRDEQFF.

This sequence joins TRBV7-2 and TRBJ2-1; D is ambiguous. The CDR3 has 16 amino acids. V dropped 0 bases and J dropped 2 bases, with 11 bases sitting between them. Germline loops: CDR1 SGHTA, CDR2 FQGNSA. The chain's CDR3 is CASSLALMGPYNEQFF. The DNA of the CDR3 is TGTGCCAGCAGCTTAGCTCTTATGGGCCCCTACAATGAGCAGTTCTTC.

The J gene is TRBJ2-5, the V gene TRBV7-3, with 7 bases matching TRBD1. Looked up from germline, CDR1 is SGHTA and CDR2 is FQGTGA. The CDR3 totals 16 residues. J lost 4 bases, V lost 4 bases, and 12 bases had no gene match. This chain's CDR3 is CASSSYRQGRGETQYF. CDR3 DNA: TGTGCCAGCAGCTCCTATAGACAGGGAAGGGGAGAGACCCAGTACTTC.

The table lists this clone with a count of one. The chain's CDR3 is CASSVGITGVITGELFF. The CDR3, as DNA: TGTGCCAGCAGCGTAGGTATAACGGGAGTTATCACCGGGGAGCTGTTTTTT. The gene calls are TRBV9 and TRBJ2-2; TRBD2 is a possible D gene (6 bases). Germline V gene sequence: CDR1 SGDLS, CDR2 YYNGEE. The CDR3 runs 17 residues. V was clipped by 0 bases and J by 4 bases, with 16 bases between them. The full variable domain, with the rest looked up from reference TRBV9 and TRBJ2-2, is DSGVTQTPKHLITATGQRVTLRCSPRSGDLSVYWYQQSLDQGLQFLIQYYNGEERAKGNILERFSAQQFPDLHSELNLSSLELGDSALYFCASSVGITGVITGELFFGEGSRLTVL.

The gene calls are TRBV7-6 and TRBJ2-7; D uncertain. Trimming cost V 5 bases and J 4 bases, with 27 bases left between them. CDR3 size: 18 residues. Germline V gene sequence: CDR1 SGHVS, CDR2 FNYEAQ. CDR3 in DNA: TGTGCCAGCAGCCCCCGCCCTCCTGCGAATACAGAACAGTACGAGCAGTACTTC. Its protein is CASSPRPPANTEQYEQYF.

The CDR3 DNA reads as TGCGCCAGCAGCTTGGCCTCTACTAGCGGGAGGTCCCCCTTAAATGAGCAGTTCTTC. It translates to CASSLASTSGRSPLNEQFF. This sequence joins TRBV5-1 and TRBJ2-1; 12 bases map to TRBD2. CDR1 and CDR2 (germline): SGHRS, YFSETQ. V gave up 0 bases and J gave up 7 bases; unmatched junction bases: 14. The CDR3 runs to 19 residues. The variable domain in full, with the rest retrieved from reference TRBV5-1 and TRBJ2-1, is KAGVTQTPRYLIKTRGQQVTLSCSPISGHRSVSWYQQTPGQGLQFLFEYFSETQRNKGNFPGRFSGRQFSNSRSEMNVSTLELGDSALYLCASSLASTSGRSPLNEQFFGPGTRLTVL.

The chain is built from TRBV7-2 and TRBJ2-5; a possible D gene is TRBD2 (5 bases). V lost 5 bases, J lost 2 bases, and 18 bases lay in between. This CDR3 is 16 amino acids long. CDR1 SGHTA and CDR2 FQGNSA come from the germline V gene. CDR3 DNA: TGTGCCAGCAGCGTGGGTGTTGGCGGAGGACAAGAGACCCAGTACTTC. Encoded protein: CASSVGVGGGQETQYF.

The V and J genes are TRBV5-1 and TRBJ1-3, with unresolved D. This CDR3 is built from 17 residues. The V gene's germline CDR1 is SGHRS and CDR2 YFSETQ. Trimming left V 0 bases short and J 0 bases short, with 13 bases between. CDR3 residues: CASSLGSEFSSGNTIYF. The CDR3 DNA is TGCGCCAGCAGCTTGGGCTCCGAGTTTTCCTCTGGAAACACCATATATTTT.

The chain couples TRBV27 to TRBJ1-6; D might be TRBD1 (5 bases). This CDR3 contains 13 residues. Trimming cost V 2 bases and J 7 bases, with 6 bases left between them. Germline CDR1 reads MNHEY; CDR2 reads SMNVEV (reference sequence). This CDR3 is CASSLGGNSPLHF. The DNA for the CDR3 is TGTGCCAGCAGTTTAGGGGGGAATTCACCCCTCCACTTT.

This chain joins TRBV9 and TRBJ2-1; TRBD2 aligns across 10 bases. J gave up 1 base and V 0 bases, and 4 bases lay outside the gene matches. The CDR3 loop spans 17 amino acids. The germline gives CDR1 SGDLS, CDR2 YYNGEE. The CDR3 bases are TGTGCCAGCAGCGTAGCTACTAGCGGGGAGTCCTACAATGAGCAGTTCTTC. Its protein product is CASSVATSGESYNEQFF.

The chain is built from TRBV27 and TRBJ2-7; 7 nucleotides line up with TRBD2. This CDR3 spans 15 amino acids. V trimming: 1 base; J trimming: 4 bases; junction bases outside the gene matches: 7. CDR1 is MNHEY and CDR2 is SMNVEV in the germline V gene (reference sequence). CDR3 in DNA: TGTGCCAGCAGTTTATACTCGGGAGGAGTATACGAGCAGTACTTC. Residues: CASSLYSGGVYEQYF.

The gene calls are TRBV10-3 and TRBJ2-3; TRBD2 aligns across 7 bases. The CDR3 consists of 15 residues. Germline values: CDR1 ENHRY, CDR2 SYGVKD. Trimming took 2 bases from V and 1 from J; bases not matched to a gene: 3. The DNA for the CDR3 is TGTGCCATCAGTGAGACAACTAGCGGCACAGATACGCAGTATTTT. Encoded protein: CAISETTSGTDTQYF.

This chain connects TRBV6-5 to TRBJ1-6; D is uncertain. The CDR3 runs 15 residues. Trimming removed 7 bases at V and 8 bases at J, with 18 bases between. Germline values: CDR1 MNHEY, CDR2 SVGAGI. CDR3 nucleotide sequence: TGTGCCAGCATGCCAACCACTCGTACCTATTCACCCCTCCACTTT. It specifies CASMPTTRTYSPLHF.